The 28 T cell receptor beta chains listed next were all sequenced from one sample in a study of immune evolution from preneoplasia to lung adenocarcinoma. Clones were read by immunoSEQ multiplex PCR, and TCRdb kept only the in-frame ones, dropping some. The sample shows about 41,000 clones, around 80% of them seen only once. Sequences were obtained from FFPE invasive lung adenocarcinoma tissue. The receptors stem from a person aged 55-75 years with lung adenocarcinoma.

This chain links TRBV7-9 with TRBJ2-7; 8 nucleotides line up with TRBD2. Looked up from germline, CDR1 is SEHNR and CDR2 is FQNEAQ (reference sequence). The CDR3 covers 17 residues. V was clipped by 0 bases and J by 2 bases; unmatched bases: 9. CDR3 residues: CASSLAARGEGTYEQYF. The CDR3 region has the DNA TGTGCCAGCAGCTTAGCCGCGCGGGGGGAGGGGACCTACGAGCAGTACTTC.

The V call is TRBV7-3, the J call TRBJ1-1; D unclear. CDR3 length: 14 residues. V lost 0 bases to trimming and J lost 4 bases, with 9 bases between them. Per germline, CDR1 SGHTA and CDR2 FQGTGA. This CDR3 is CASSLTSSVTEAFF. The CDR3 coding sequence is TGTGCCAGCAGCTTAACGAGCAGCGTCACTGAAGCTTTCTTT.

The rearrangement joins TRBV28 to TRBJ1-5; TRBD1 is a possible D gene (5 bases). CDR1 and CDR2 (germline): MDHEN, SYDVKM. Trimming shortened V by 6 bases and J by 6 bases, and 15 bases separated the two germline ends. The CDR3 extends over 14 amino acids. CDR3 sequence: CASRGQGISQPQHF. As DNA, the CDR3 is TGTGCCAGCAGGGGCCAGGGAATAAGTCAGCCCCAGCATTTT.

The chain links TRBV5-5 to TRBJ2-3; D ambiguous. Germline V lookup: CDR1 SGHKS, CDR2 YYEKEE (reference sequence). The V end was cut by 3 bases, the J end by 1 base, with 12 bases between. The CDR3 runs to 15 residues. The DNA of the CDR3 is TGTGCCAGCAGCTCCTTGAAGGGCCGCACAGATACGCAGTATTTT. It codes for CASSSLKGRTDTQYF.

This rearrangement joins TRBV6-1 to TRBJ1-4; the D gene is possibly TRBD1 (6 bases). Trimming pared 6 bases from V and 8 bases from J, leaving 16 bases between. The CDR3 consists of 14 residues. CDR1 MNHNS and CDR2 SASEGT come from the germline V gene. The chain's CDR3 is CASSMVQGGEKLFF. The CDR3 coding sequence is TGTGCCAGCAGCATGGTACAGGGAGGCGAAAAACTGTTTTTT.

This clone has a handful of counts. The V and J genes are TRBV5-1 and TRBJ2-5; TRBD1 might be the D (5 bases). The CDR3 runs 14 residues. CDR1 is SGHRS and CDR2 is YFSETQ in the germline V gene. The V end was cut by 9 bases, the J end by 0 bases, with 15 bases between. The CDR3 DNA sequence: TGCGCCACCCGCAAGGGGATCAACCAAGAGACCCAGTACTTC. This codes for CATRKGINQETQYF.

V and J are TRBV9 and TRBJ2-7; D might be TRBD1 or TRBD2, each matching 6 bases. Trimming took off 0 bases at V and 3 bases at J, with 13 bases between the two ends. There are 15 residues in the CDR3. Germline CDR1 and CDR2: SGDLS and YYNGEE. The CDR3 protein is CASSVAPGAVYEQYF. The CDR3 DNA reads TGTGCCAGCAGCGTAGCCCCGGGGGCCGTCTACGAGCAGTACTTC. Based on the CDR3 plus reference TRBV9 and TRBJ2-7, the full variable domain is DSGVTQTPKHLITATGQRVTLRCSPRSGDLSVYWYQQSLDQGLQFLIQYYNGEERAKGNILERFSAQQFPDLHSELNLSSLELGDSALYFCASSVAPGAVYEQYFGPGTRLTVT.

The chain employs TRBV7-2 and TRBJ2-7; the match to TRBD2 covers 12 bases. V shed 5 bases and J 3 bases; nucleotides not matched to a gene: 2. This CDR3 has 14 residues. CDR1 SGHTA and CDR2 FQGNSA come from the germline V gene. The CDR3 coding sequence is TGTGCCAGCAGCCCTAGCGGGAGGGGCTACGAGCAGTACTTC. It encodes CASSPSGRGYEQYF.

The rearrangement links TRBV6-1 to TRBJ1-5, with D possibly being TRBD1 (5 bases). The CDR3 sequence is 13 residues long. From germline, CDR1 is MNHNS and CDR2 SASEGT. V lost 8 bases and J 3 bases, leaving 11 bases between the germline ends. CDR3 sequence: CASSGRDNQPQHF. The CDR3 DNA reads TGTGCCAGCTCCGGCAGGGACAATCAGCCCCAGCATTTT.

Only one count was recorded for this clone. The chain combines TRBV9 with TRBJ2-3, with D unresolved. The CDR3 has 12 amino acids. Per the germline V gene, CDR1 is SGDLS and CDR2 is YYNGEE. V lost 4 bases to trimming and J lost 8 bases, with 11 bases between them. The CDR3 reads CASSRMEGTQYF. The CDR3, as DNA: TGTGCCAGCAGCAGGATGGAAGGTACGCAGTATTTT.

As regards this clone: One end of the junction fails to match germline, which may point to a read error. This chain connects TRBV9 to TRBJ2-2, with 15 bases fitting TRBD2. The CDR3 runs 18 residues. The germline V gene has CDR1 SGDLS and CDR2 YYNGEE. For the CDR3, the DNA is TGTGCCAGCAGCGTATGGACTAGCGGGAGGGTGTTGCACCGGGGAGCTGTTTTT. It specifies CASSVWTSGRVLHRGAVF.

DNA of the CDR3: TGTGCCAGCAGCATGTCTAGCGGGAGCCCCTACAATGAGCAGTTCTTC. It translates to CASSMSSGSPYNEQFF. The chain carries TRBV7-3 and TRBJ2-1; 10 bases match TRBD2. Germline loops: CDR1 SGHTA, CDR2 FQGTGA. V was pared by 5 bases and J by 2 bases, with 6 bases of the junction left unmatched. The CDR3 covers 16 residues.

The CDR3, as DNA: TGTGCCAGCAGCTTAGGCACTAGCTGGAACACCGGGGAGCTGTTTTTT. This translates into CASSLGTSWNTGELFF. This sequence joins TRBV7-2 and TRBJ2-2; a weak D match, TRBD2 (6 bases). Germline V CDR1 and CDR2: SGHTA, FQGNSA. The V end was cut by 1 base, the J end by 1 base, with 10 bases between. This CDR3 contains 16 residues. The variable domain in full, completed from reference TRBV7-2 and TRBJ2-2, reads GAGVSQSPSNKVTEKGKDVELRCDPISGHTALYWYRQSLGQGLEFLIYFQGNSAPDKSGLPSDRFSAERTGGSVSTLTIQRTQQEDSAVYLCASSLGTSWNTGELFFGEGSRLTVL.

The chain employs TRBV29-1 and TRBJ2-7, with 7 bases identical to TRBD1. The CDR3 loop spans 12 amino acids. CDR1 is SQVTM, CDR2 ANQGSEA, per germline. CDR3 loop: CNAADRLYEQYF. The DNA of the CDR3 is TGCAACGCTGCGGACAGGCTCTACGAGCAGTACTTC.

This chain uses TRBV30 with TRBJ2-7; either TRBD1 or TRBD2 may fit D (5 bases each). The CDR3 is 14 residues long. Deletions cut 2 bases from V and 2 bases from J, with 13 bases between. Germline lookup yields CDR1 GTSNPN and CDR2 SVGIG (reference sequence). CDR3: CAWSRRDPTYEQYF. Here the CDR3 DNA reads TGTGCCTGGAGTCGCCGGGACCCTACCTACGAGCAGTACTTC.

The chain carries TRBV2 and TRBJ1-2, with a possible D match to TRBD1 (5 bases). The germline gives CDR1 SNHLY, CDR2 FYNNEI. The CDR3 runs 15 residues. Trimming took 1 base from V and 5 from J, leaving 14 bases between them. The CDR3 reads CASSEGQPLWYGYTF. The CDR3, as DNA: TGTGCCAGCAGTGAAGGACAGCCGCTTTGGTATGGCTACACCTTC.

V and J are TRBV18 and TRBJ2-2; TRBD1 aligns across 7 bases. Unmatched junction bases numbered 7, after V lost 6 bases and J lost 3 bases. The CDR3 runs to 15 residues. From germline, CDR1 is KGHSH and CDR2 LQKENI. The CDR3 spells CASSPGTDYTGELFF. CDR3 DNA sequence: TGTGCCAGCTCTCCCGGGACAGACTACACCGGGGAGCTGTTTTTT.

This clone appeared a few times. This chain joins TRBV28 and TRBJ2-5; D not resolved. Trimming cost V 6 bases and J 1 base, with 9 bases left between them. The CDR3 is made up of 13 amino acids. Germline V gene data show CDR1 as MDHEN and CDR2 as SYDVKM. CDR3 in DNA: TGTGCCAGCAGCGAAAGAGGCCAAGAGACCCAGTACTTC. Amino acid sequence: CASSERGQETQYF.

This clone was detected a few times. The chain has TRBV19 and TRBJ2-2; D might be TRBD2 (6 bases). Trimming shortened V by 5 bases and J by 3 bases, and 10 bases separated the two germline ends. This CDR3 is 14 amino acids long. In germline, CDR1 is LNHDA, CDR2 SQIVND (reference sequence). In DNA, the CDR3 is TGTGCCAGTAGTCCCGGGAGCCACACCGGGGAGCTGTTTTTT. Protein sequence: CASSPGSHTGELFF.

This clone occurred a few times. The identical CDR3 is also encoded by other nucleotide sequences in the sample. This rearrangement joins TRBV6-1 to TRBJ2-7; D gene uncertain. This CDR3 spans 12 amino acids. V was clipped by 2 bases and J by 3 bases, with 5 bases between them. Germline CDR1 MNHNS, CDR2 SASEGT. The CDR3 spells CASSEYGYEQYF. In DNA form, the CDR3 reads TGTGCCAGCAGTGAATATGGCTACGAGCAGTACTTC.

In its sample, this clone is medium-sized. The chain carries TRBV4-1 and TRBJ1-1; possibly TRBD1 for D (5 bases). V dropped 2 bases and J dropped 0 bases, with 7 bases sitting between them. Per germline, CDR1 MGHRA and CDR2 YSYEKL. This CDR3 has 14 residues. The CDR3 is CASSQQGLNTEAFF. Written as DNA, the CDR3 is TGCGCCAGCAGCCAACAGGGCCTGAACACTGAAGCTTTCTTT.

This clone occurred once. CDR3 protein: CASLLHGTAHFATNEKLFF. CDR3 DNA sequence: TGCGCCAGCCTCTTACACGGGACAGCACATTTCGCAACTAATGAAAAACTGTTTTTT. This chain uses TRBV10-1 with TRBJ1-4; 7 bases map to TRBD1. The junction had 18 bases not matched to a gene; V was cut back by 8 bases and J by 0 bases. The CDR3 is made up of 19 amino acids. The germline V gene has CDR1 WNHNN and CDR2 SYGVQD (reference sequence).

The chain links TRBV30 to TRBJ1-1; 7 positions match TRBD1. The CDR3 is 13 amino acids. Germline V gives CDR1 GTSNPN, CDR2 SVGIG (reference sequence). The trim removed 7 bases at V and 1 base at J, leaving 6 bases unmatched. The CDR3 coding sequence is TGTGCCTTGAACAGGGGATCGAACACTGAAGCTTTCTTT. Translated, it gives CALNRGSNTEAFF.

The chain joins TRBV2 to TRBJ1-5; the D is unclear. The CDR3 is made up of 13 amino acids. Germline V lookup: CDR1 SNHLY, CDR2 FYNNEI. Trimming took 2 bases from V and 5 from J, leaving 7 bases between them. The CDR3 is CASSEYEDQPQHF. In DNA, the CDR3 is TGTGCCAGCAGTGAATATGAGGATCAGCCCCAGCATTTT.

This clone has a handful of counts. The chain recombines TRBV19 with TRBJ1-4; D uncertain. The CDR3 runs to 13 residues. V gave up 2 bases and J gave up 8 bases, with 9 bases separating them. Looked up from germline, CDR1 is LNHDA and CDR2 is SQIVND (reference sequence). DNA for the CDR3: TGTGCCAGTAGTATATCGTTCGAGGAAAAACTGTTTTTT. As protein: CASSISFEEKLFF.

J is TRBJ1-1 and V is TRBV12-5; 7 bases fit TRBD1. The germline gives CDR1 LGHNT, CDR2 FRNRAP. This CDR3 spans 16 amino acids. The junction had 13 bases not matched to a gene; V was cut back by 5 bases and J by 4 bases. The CDR3: CASGPPTGTTTTEAFF. The DNA for the CDR3 is TGTGCTAGTGGTCCCCCGACAGGGACTACTACCACTGAAGCTTTCTTT.

The rearrangement uses TRBV18 and TRBJ1-2; D not certain. Trimming took off 0 bases at V and 5 bases at J, with 13 bases between the two ends. Germline CDR1 KGHSH, CDR2 LQKENI. This CDR3 region has 15 residues. CDR3 loop: CASSPPPGTKYGYTF. The CDR3 DNA sequence: TGTGCCAGCTCACCACCTCCGGGAACGAAGTATGGCTACACCTTC.

This chain links TRBV15 with TRBJ2-5; D perhaps matches TRBD1 (5 bases). Germline loops: CDR1 LNHNV, CDR2 YYDKDF (reference sequence). The CDR3 totals 15 residues. The germline V and J ends were trimmed by 3 bases and 5 bases, with 16 bases remaining between them. In DNA form, the CDR3 reads TGTGCCACCAGCAGGGATCCAGGGTCGCGGGAGACCCAGTACTTC. Translation: CATSRDPGSRETQYF.